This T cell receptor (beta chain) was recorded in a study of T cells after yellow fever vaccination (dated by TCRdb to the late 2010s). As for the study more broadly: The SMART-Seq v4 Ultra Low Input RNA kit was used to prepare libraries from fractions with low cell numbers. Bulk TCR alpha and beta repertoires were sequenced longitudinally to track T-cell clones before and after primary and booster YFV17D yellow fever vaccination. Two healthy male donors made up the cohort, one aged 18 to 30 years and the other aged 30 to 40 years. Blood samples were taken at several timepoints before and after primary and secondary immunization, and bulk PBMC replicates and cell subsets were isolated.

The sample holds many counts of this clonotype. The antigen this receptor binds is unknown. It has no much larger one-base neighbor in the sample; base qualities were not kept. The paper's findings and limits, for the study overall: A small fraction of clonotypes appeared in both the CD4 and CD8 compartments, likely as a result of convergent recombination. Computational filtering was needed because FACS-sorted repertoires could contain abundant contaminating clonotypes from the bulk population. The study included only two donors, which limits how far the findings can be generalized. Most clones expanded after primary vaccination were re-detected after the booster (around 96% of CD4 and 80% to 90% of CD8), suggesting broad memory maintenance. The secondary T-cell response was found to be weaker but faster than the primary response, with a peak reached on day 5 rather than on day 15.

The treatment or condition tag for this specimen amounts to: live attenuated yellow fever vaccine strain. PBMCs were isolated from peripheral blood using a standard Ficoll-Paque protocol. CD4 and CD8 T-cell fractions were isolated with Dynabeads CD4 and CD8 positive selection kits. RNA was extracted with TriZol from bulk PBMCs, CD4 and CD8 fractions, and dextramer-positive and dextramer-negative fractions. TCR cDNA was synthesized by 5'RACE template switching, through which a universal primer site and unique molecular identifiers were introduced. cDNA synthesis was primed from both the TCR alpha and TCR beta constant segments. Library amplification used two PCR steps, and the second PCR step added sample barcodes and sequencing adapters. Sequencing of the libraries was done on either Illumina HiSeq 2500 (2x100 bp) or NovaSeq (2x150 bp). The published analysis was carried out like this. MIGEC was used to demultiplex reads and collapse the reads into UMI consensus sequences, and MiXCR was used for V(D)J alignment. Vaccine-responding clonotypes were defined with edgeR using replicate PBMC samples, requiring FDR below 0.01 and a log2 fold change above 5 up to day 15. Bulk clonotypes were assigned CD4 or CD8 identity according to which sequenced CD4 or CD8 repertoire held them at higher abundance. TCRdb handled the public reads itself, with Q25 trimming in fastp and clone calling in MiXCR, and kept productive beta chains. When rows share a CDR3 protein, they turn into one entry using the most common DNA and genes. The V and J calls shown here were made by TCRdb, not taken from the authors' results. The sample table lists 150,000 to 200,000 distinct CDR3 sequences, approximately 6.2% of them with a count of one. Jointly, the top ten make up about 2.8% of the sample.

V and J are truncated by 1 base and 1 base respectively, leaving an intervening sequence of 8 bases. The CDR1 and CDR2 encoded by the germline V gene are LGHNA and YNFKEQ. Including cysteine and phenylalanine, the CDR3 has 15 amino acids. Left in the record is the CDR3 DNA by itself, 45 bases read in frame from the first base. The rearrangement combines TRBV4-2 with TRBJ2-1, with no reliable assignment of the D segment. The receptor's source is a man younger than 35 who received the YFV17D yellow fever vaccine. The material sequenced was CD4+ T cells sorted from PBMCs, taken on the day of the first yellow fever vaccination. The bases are TGTGCCAGCAGCCAAGGTGCGGAGTCCTACAATGAGCAGTTCTTC. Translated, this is CASSQGAESYNEQFF.